Here is one T cell receptor (beta chain) with its context. The data are from a study of blood T cells in healthy people across ages. The sample providers were healthy Caucasian people from Russia, aged roughly 6 to 90. Extraction yielded at least 5 micrograms of total RNA per sample. The CDR3 has 15 residues. V shed 4 bases and J shed 4 bases, with 15 bases lying between them. The germline V gene encodes CDR1 MDHEN and CDR2 SYDVKM. The use of a sample-barcoded 5' primer and a J-beta primer mix characterized a second PCR of roughly 6 to 11 cycles. The authors tagged each cDNA molecule using a template-switch adaptor with 12 random nucleotides. Each CDR3 protein gets one entry after TCRdb re-called the 5' RACE reads with MiXCR. Here the sample spans about 1.4 million distinct CDR3 sequences, almost 60% being singletons.

Sequenced input: blood. The gene calls are TRBV28 and TRBJ2-3; D may be TRBD1 (6 bases). The receptor was derived from a young man in good health. The CDR3 nucleotides are TGTGCCAGCAGTTCCCACGCAGGGGCCGCAGATACGCAGTATTTT. Protein: CASSSHAGAADTQYF.